Each of the 31 T cell receptor beta chains below was sequenced from the same sample in a study of T cell responses to AZD1222 COVID-19 vaccine. The protocol was immunoSEQ multiplex PCR, while the TCRdb copy is restricted to in-frame clones and leaves out a portion. The repertoire includes about 45,000 clones, roughly 90% of them detected once, and around 1.1% sits in the top ten. The sample consisted of peripheral blood, taken 28 days after the second AZD1222 dose. All receptors come from an adult who received the AZD1222 COVID-19 vaccine.

This clone has only one observation. V is TRBV20-1 and J is TRBJ2-7; the match to TRBD2 covers 10 bases. Looked up from germline, CDR1 is DFQATT and CDR2 is SNEGSKA (reference sequence). V shed 3 bases, J shed 6 bases, and the junction held 5 bases outside the gene matches. The CDR3 sequence is 13 residues long. CDR3 DNA sequence: TGCAGTGCTAGTAGGTTAGCGGGAGGCGAGCAGTACTTC. Amino acid sequence: CSASRLAGGEQYF.

V and J are TRBV5-6 and TRBJ2-5; 9 bases match TRBD1. The CDR3 length is 16 residues. Looked up from germline, CDR1 is SGHDT and CDR2 is YYEEEE. V gave up 4 bases and J gave up 4 bases; unmatched junction bases: 11. The CDR3 DNA reads as TGTGCCAGCAGCAACCGGGACAGGGCTTGGGGAGAGACCCAGTACTTC. It translates to CASSNRDRAWGETQYF.

The rearrangement uses TRBV7-2 and TRBJ1-1; a weak D match, TRBD1 (5 bases). Trimming left V 4 bases short and J 1 base short, with 10 bases between. Germline assignment: CDR1 SGHTA and CDR2 FQGNSA. The CDR3 sequence is 14 residues long. CDR3 DNA: TGTGCCAGCAGCTCGGGACCGCGGAACACTGAAGCTTTCTTT. Encoded protein: CASSSGPRNTEAFF.

The chain carries TRBV28 and TRBJ2-7; maybe TRBD2 (5 bases). CDR3 size: 12 residues. Germline lookup yields CDR1 MDHEN and CDR2 SYDVKM. V lost 3 bases, J lost 6 bases, and 9 bases lay in between. Written as DNA, the CDR3 is TGTGCCAGCAGTTTGGTTCGGGGCGAGCAGTACTTC. Translation: CASSLVRGEQYF.

This sequence joins TRBV3-1 (or the pseudogene TRBV3-2) and TRBJ2-7; 10 nucleotides agree with TRBD2. CDR1 and CDR2 from the germline V gene are LGHDT and YNNKEL (reference sequence). The CDR3 is 15 residues long. J was trimmed by 3 bases and V by 5 bases; bases with no gene match: 7. Written as DNA, the CDR3 is TGTGCCAGCAGCTTGGGACTAGCGAGCAACTACGAGCAGTACTTC. This sequence encodes CASSLGLASNYEQYF.

V is TRBV7-8 and J is TRBJ2-7, with TRBD2 identical over 10 bases. This CDR3 region has 15 residues. Germline lookup yields CDR1 SGHVS and CDR2 FQNEAQ. The ends lost 1 base at V and 4 bases at J; junction bases unmatched: 4. CDR3 nucleotides: TGTGCCAGCAGCTTAGTCCTAGCGGGAGCATACGAGCAGTACTTC. This encodes CASSLVLAGAYEQYF. The complete variable domain, with remaining parts taken from reference TRBV7-8 and TRBJ2-7, reads GAGVSQSPRYKVAKRGQDVALRCDPISGHVSLFWYQQALGQGPEFLTYFQNEAQLDKSGLPSDRFFAERPEGSVSTLKIQRTQQEDSAVYLCASSLVLAGAYEQYFGPGTRLTVT.

The CDR3: CASTAGNGYTF. In nucleotides, the CDR3 is TGTGCCAGTACCGCAGGGAATGGCTACACCTTC. The rearrangement uses TRBV19 and TRBJ1-2, with a possible D match to TRBD1 (5 bases). The V end was cut by 7 bases, the J end by 6 bases, with 9 bases between. The CDR3 sequence is 11 residues long. CDR1 LNHDA and CDR2 SQIVND come from the germline V gene (reference sequence).

J is TRBJ1-5 and V is TRBV28; perhaps TRBD1 as D (6 bases). The CDR3 extends over 15 amino acids. V was clipped by 5 bases and J by 3 bases, with 14 bases between them. Germline values: CDR1 MDHEN, CDR2 SYDVKM. The CDR3 DNA reads as TGTGCCAGCAGTCCCTCACAGGGTTCCAATCAGCCCCAGCATTTT. Encoded protein: CASSPSQGSNQPQHF.

The chain carries TRBV19 and TRBJ2-5; no firm D call. Trimming stripped 1 base from V and 5 bases from J, with 8 bases between. CDR1 and CDR2 from the germline V gene are LNHDA and SQIVND (reference sequence). The CDR3 consists of 13 residues. The CDR3 bases are TGTGCCAGTAGTATAGTAGTTGAGGAGACCCAGTACTTC. Translating it yields CASSIVVEETQYF.

V usage is TRBV6-5 and J usage is TRBJ1-1; D not resolved. CDR3 length: 13 residues. V dropped 5 bases and J dropped 1 base, with 8 bases sitting between them. Germline values: CDR1 MNHEY, CDR2 SVGAGI. DNA for the CDR3: TGTGCCAGCAGTCTGGGTCCGAACACTGAAGCTTTCTTT. Amino acids: CASSLGPNTEAFF.

The chain couples TRBV27 to TRBJ1-2, with 11 bases matching TRBD1. The CDR3 sequence is 14 residues long. The V gene end was trimmed by 6 bases and the J gene end by 5 bases; junction bases not matched to a gene: 5. CDR1 is MNHEY and CDR2 is SMNVEV in the germline V gene (reference sequence). The CDR3 sequence: CASSRTGGRYGYTF. The CDR3 bases are TGTGCCAGCAGCCGGACAGGGGGCAGGTATGGCTACACCTTC.

The CDR3 reads CASSLDGTLQETQYF. The CDR3 coding sequence is TGTGCCAGCAGCTTAGATGGGACTCTCCAAGAGACCCAGTACTTC. The chain links TRBV11-2 to TRBJ2-5; D is perhaps TRBD2 (6 bases). Trimming cost V 0 bases and J 1 base, with 9 bases left between them. From germline, CDR1 is SGHAT and CDR2 FQNNGV. CDR3 length: 15 residues.

The CDR3 protein is CASSLTDYSNQPQHF. The CDR3 nucleotides read TGTGCCAGCAGCTTGACAGACTATAGCAATCAGCCCCAGCATTTT. V and J are TRBV5-6 and TRBJ1-5; D is unresolved. This CDR3 is built from 15 residues. Germline V gene data show CDR1 as SGHDT and CDR2 as YYEEEE. The V end lost 1 base, the J end lost 0 bases, and 8 bases lay between the germline ends.

The chain combines TRBV29-1 with TRBJ2-7; D may be TRBD2 (6 bases). Trimming stripped 4 bases from V and 4 bases from J, with 20 bases between. Germline V CDR1 and CDR2: SQVTM, ANQGSEA. The CDR3 covers 15 residues. The CDR3 coding sequence is TGCAGCGTTGCCGTGTCTAGCGCTAAAGGATACGAGCAGTACTTC. Protein sequence: CSVAVSSAKGYEQYF.

The V and J genes are TRBV30 and TRBJ1-1; no clear D gene. V lost 3 bases, J lost 3 bases, and 5 bases lay in between. The CDR3 is 11 residues long. Germline CDR1 is GTSNPN and CDR2 is SVGIG (reference sequence). The CDR3, as DNA: TGTGCCTGGAGCCATCACACTGAAGCTTTCTTT. Translated: CAWSHHTEAFF.

This clone was observed a few times. The chain uses TRBV5-6 and TRBJ2-3; 11 positions agree with TRBD2. The V gene's germline CDR1 is SGHDT and CDR2 YYEEEE. The CDR3 length is 16 residues. Unmatched junction bases numbered 7, after V lost 2 bases and J lost 5 bases. The CDR3, as DNA: TGTGCCAGCAGCTTTCTAGCGGGAGGCCCGGGAGATACGCAGTATTTT. It is translated as CASSFLAGGPGDTQYF. The full variable domain, rest sourced from reference TRBV5-6 and TRBJ2-3, is DAGVTQSPTHLIKTRGQQVTLRCSPKSGHDTVSWYQQALGQGPQFIFQYYEEEERQRGNFPDRFSGHQFPNYSSELNVNALLLGDSALYLCASSFLAGGPGDTQYFGPGTRLTVL.

The CDR3 protein is CASSLASTGAYEQYF. The CDR3 DNA reads TGTGCCAGCAGCTTGGCTAGCACCGGGGCCTACGAGCAGTACTTC. The gene calls are TRBV5-5 and TRBJ2-7, with a tentative D call TRBD2 (5 bases). Germline CDR1 reads SGHKS; CDR2 reads YYEKEE (reference sequence). Trimming removed 0 bases at V and 2 bases at J, with 12 bases between. This CDR3 region has 15 residues.

This chain joins TRBV5-6 and TRBJ2-1; D is uncertain. Germline V CDR1 and CDR2: SGHDT, YYEEEE. This CDR3 is 15 amino acids long. Trimming took off 2 bases at V and 6 bases at J, with 15 bases between the two ends. The CDR3 loop reads CASSFGTASPNEQFF. The DNA of the CDR3 is TGTGCCAGCAGCTTCGGTACCGCTTCACCCAATGAGCAGTTCTTC.

The chain carries TRBV19 and TRBJ2-4, with 8 bases lining up with TRBD1. Germline V gene data show CDR1 as LNHDA and CDR2 as SQIVND (reference sequence). The CDR3 sequence is 17 residues long. The V and J ends lost 7 bases and 1 base, in that order; junction bases with no gene match: 12. In nucleotides, the CDR3 is TGTGCCAGTAAGAATTGGAGGGACAGGATCGCCAAAAACATTCAGTACTTC. Translation: CASKNWRDRIAKNIQYF.

The count of this clone is one. V is TRBV4-3 and J is TRBJ2-5; D may be TRBD1 (5 bases). V lost 1 base and J lost 5, with 17 bases in between. The CDR3 spans 16 residues. CDR1 LGHNA and CDR2 YSLEER come from the germline V gene. CDR3: CASSQGQFLPGETQYF. CDR3 DNA: TGCGCCAGCAGCCAAGGACAGTTTCTCCCAGGGGAGACCCAGTACTTC.

This clone was picked up a small number of times. V gene TRBV11-3 combines with J gene TRBJ2-3; D is perhaps TRBD1 or TRBD2 (5 bases each). The germline V and J ends were trimmed by 3 bases and 6 bases, with 7 bases remaining between them. Looked up from germline, CDR1 is SGHNT and CDR2 is YENEEA. This CDR3 is 12 amino acids long. The CDR3 reads CASSLGTDTQYF. CDR3 sequence (DNA): TGTGCCAGCAGCTTGGGGACCGATACGCAGTATTTT.

This clone was counted between two and nine times. This chain connects TRBV28 to TRBJ1-5; possibly TRBD1 for D (6 bases). Germline lookup yields CDR1 MDHEN and CDR2 SYDVKM. Trimming took 6 bases from V and 11 from J, leaving 20 bases between them. This CDR3 spans 14 amino acids. CDR3 nucleotide sequence: TGTGCCAGCAGCTTGGTGGACAGCCCCACAGCCCAGCATTTT. Residues: CASSLVDSPTAQHF.

This clone is a singleton in its sample. Sequence at one end of the junction differs from germline and may be a read error. The chain joins TRBV9 to TRBJ2-7, with D perhaps TRBD1 (6 bases). This CDR3 spans 15 amino acids. From germline, CDR1 is SGDLS and CDR2 YYNGEE. CDR3 in amino acids: CASSVDVRGSSEQYF. CDR3 nucleotide sequence: TGTGCCAGCAGCGTAGATGTCAGGGGTTCCTCCGAGCAGTACTTC. The full variable domain, completed using reference TRBV9 and TRBJ2-7, is DSGVTQTPKHLITATGQRVTLRCSPRSGDLSVYWYQQSLDQGLQFLIQYYNGEERAKGNILERFSAQQFPDLHSELNLSSLELGDSALYFCASSVDVRGSSEQYFGPGTRLTVT.

The J gene is TRBJ1-1, the V gene TRBV5-1; 7 nucleotides align to TRBD1. The trim removed 1 base at V and 3 bases at J, leaving 3 bases unmatched. In germline, CDR1 is SGHRS, CDR2 YFSETQ. The CDR3 runs 14 residues. The CDR3 loop reads CASSLTGVDTEAFF. The CDR3 nucleotides read TGCGCCAGCAGCTTGACAGGGGTCGACACTGAAGCTTTCTTT.

This clone came up a few times. This chain uses TRBV21-1 with TRBJ2-7; the DNA was not compared with TRBD2, the D call given in the table. TRBV21-1 constitutes a pseudogene. The CDR3 contains 14 residues. The CDR3 protein is CASSESGMDYEQYF. The CDR3 nucleotides read TGTGCCAGCAGCGAAAGCGGAATGGACTACGAGCAGTACTTC.

This clone was observed a single time. The chain is built from TRBV13 and TRBJ1-4; 8 bases fit TRBD1. V was clipped by 5 bases and J by 6 bases; unmatched bases: 14. There are 17 residues in the CDR3. Germline assignment: CDR1 PRHDT and CDR2 FYEKMQ (reference sequence). The CDR3 reads CASSQPGTGGGDEKLFF. In DNA, the CDR3 is TGTGCCAGCAGCCAGCCCGGAACAGGGGGAGGCGATGAAAAACTGTTTTTT.

The chain recombines TRBV9 with TRBJ1-2, with D hard to call. V gave up 0 bases and J gave up 2 bases, with 8 bases separating them. This CDR3 region has 14 residues. CDR1 is SGDLS and CDR2 is YYNGEE in the germline V gene. The CDR3 DNA reads TGTGCCAGCAGCGTAGACGGGATAAACTATGGCTACACCTTC. Amino acid sequence: CASSVDGINYGYTF.

This chain connects TRBV15 to TRBJ2-3; 12 bases align to TRBD2. There are 15 residues in the CDR3. Germline V gene data show CDR1 as LNHNV and CDR2 as YYDKDF (reference sequence). V was clipped by 5 bases and J by 4 bases; unmatched bases: 4. Written as DNA, the CDR3 is TGTGCCACCAGCTTAGGACTAGCGGGACCAGATACGCAGTATTTT. Its translation: CATSLGLAGPDTQYF.

The gene calls are TRBV30 and TRBJ2-7; 8 nucleotides match TRBD1. Germline values: CDR1 GTSNPN, CDR2 SVGIG (reference sequence). V dropped 3 bases and J dropped 7; count of bases not matched to a gene: 11. This CDR3 region has 14 residues. The CDR3 bases are TGTGCCTGGAGAGACAGGGGCAGAGGCTGGGAGCAGTACTTC. Amino acids: CAWRDRGRGWEQYF.

This clone was counted a few times. The chain combines TRBV25-1 with TRBJ1-4; perhaps TRBD1 as D (5 bases). This CDR3 has 16 amino acids. V lost 0 bases, J lost 8 bases, and 16 bases lay in between. CDR1 and CDR2 from the germline V gene are MGHDK and SYGVNS. Here the CDR3 reads CASSEYGGGTWEKLFF. The DNA for the CDR3 is TGTGCCAGCAGTGAATACGGCGGGGGTACTTGGGAAAAACTGTTTTTT. Based on the CDR3 plus reference TRBV25-1 and TRBJ1-4, the full variable domain is EADIYQTPRYLVIGTGKKITLECSQTMGHDKMYWYQQDPGMELHLIHYSYGVNSTEKGDLSSESTVSRIRTEHFPLTLESARPSHTSQYLCASSEYGGGTWEKLFFGSGTQLSVL.

The gene calls are TRBV18 and TRBJ2-1; 7 nucleotides match TRBD2. The CDR3 is made up of 14 amino acids. CDR1 KGHSH and CDR2 LQKENI come from the germline V gene. V was clipped by 3 bases and J by 4 bases; unmatched bases: 3. The CDR3 DNA is TGTGCCAGCTCACCCTCTAGCGGTTACAATGAGCAGTTCTTC. Amino acid sequence: CASSPSSGYNEQFF.